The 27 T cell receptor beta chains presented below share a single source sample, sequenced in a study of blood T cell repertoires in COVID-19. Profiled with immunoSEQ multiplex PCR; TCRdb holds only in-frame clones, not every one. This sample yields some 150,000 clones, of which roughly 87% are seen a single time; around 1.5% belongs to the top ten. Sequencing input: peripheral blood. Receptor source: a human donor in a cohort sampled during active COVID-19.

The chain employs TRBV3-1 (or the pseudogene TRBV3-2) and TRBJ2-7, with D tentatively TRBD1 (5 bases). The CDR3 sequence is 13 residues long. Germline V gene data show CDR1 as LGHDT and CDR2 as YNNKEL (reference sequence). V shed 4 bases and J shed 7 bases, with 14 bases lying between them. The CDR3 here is CASSLAQGREQYF. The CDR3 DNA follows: TGTGCCAGCAGCCTAGCCCAGGGAAGGGAGCAGTACTTC.

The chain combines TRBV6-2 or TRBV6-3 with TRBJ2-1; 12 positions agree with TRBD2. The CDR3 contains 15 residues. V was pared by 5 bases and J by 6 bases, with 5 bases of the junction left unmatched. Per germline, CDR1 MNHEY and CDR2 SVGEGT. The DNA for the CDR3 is TGTGCCAGCAGTCCGGGACTAGCGGGCATCAATGAGCAGTTCTTC. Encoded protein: CASSPGLAGINEQFF.

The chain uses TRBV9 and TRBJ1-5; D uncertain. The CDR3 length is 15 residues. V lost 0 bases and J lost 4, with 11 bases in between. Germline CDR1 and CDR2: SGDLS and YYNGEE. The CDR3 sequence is CASSVASGDNQPQHF. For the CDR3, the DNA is TGTGCCAGCAGCGTAGCGTCGGGAGATAATCAGCCCCAGCATTTT. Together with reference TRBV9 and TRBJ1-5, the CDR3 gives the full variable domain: DSGVTQTPKHLITATGQRVTLRCSPRSGDLSVYWYQQSLDQGLQFLIQYYNGEERAKGNILERFSAQQFPDLHSELNLSSLELGDSALYFCASSVASGDNQPQHFGDGTRLSIL.

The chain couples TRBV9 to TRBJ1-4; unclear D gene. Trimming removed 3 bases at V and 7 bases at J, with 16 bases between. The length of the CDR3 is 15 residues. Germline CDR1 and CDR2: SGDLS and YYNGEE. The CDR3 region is CASSGGSALSEKLFF. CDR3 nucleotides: TGTGCCAGCAGCGGAGGGTCCGCATTAAGTGAAAAACTGTTTTTT.

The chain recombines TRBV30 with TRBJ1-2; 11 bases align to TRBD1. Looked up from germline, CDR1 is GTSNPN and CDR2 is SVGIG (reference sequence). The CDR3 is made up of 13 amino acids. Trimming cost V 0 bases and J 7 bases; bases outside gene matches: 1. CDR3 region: CAWSVGQGVGYTF. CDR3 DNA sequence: TGTGCCTGGAGTGTGGGACAGGGGGTTGGCTACACCTTC.

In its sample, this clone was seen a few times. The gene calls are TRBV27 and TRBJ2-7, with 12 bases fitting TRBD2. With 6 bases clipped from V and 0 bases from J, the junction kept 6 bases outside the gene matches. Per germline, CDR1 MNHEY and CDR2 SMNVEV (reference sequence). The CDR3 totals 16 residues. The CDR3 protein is CASRKLAGGRSYEQYF. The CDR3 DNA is TGTGCCAGCAGAAAACTAGCGGGGGGACGCTCCTACGAGCAGTACTTC.

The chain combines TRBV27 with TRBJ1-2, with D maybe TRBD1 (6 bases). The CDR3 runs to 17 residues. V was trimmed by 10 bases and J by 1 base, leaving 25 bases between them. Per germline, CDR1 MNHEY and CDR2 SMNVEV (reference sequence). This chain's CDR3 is CATKEYRGTGHNYGYTF. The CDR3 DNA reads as TGTGCCACCAAAGAATACCGAGGGACGGGACATAACTATGGCTACACCTTC.

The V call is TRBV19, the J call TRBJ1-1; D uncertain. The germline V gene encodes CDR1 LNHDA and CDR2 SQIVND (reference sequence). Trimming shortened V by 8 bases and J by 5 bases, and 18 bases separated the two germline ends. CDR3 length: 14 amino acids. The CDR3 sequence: CASRSAAPRTEAFF. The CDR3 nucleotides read TGTGCCAGTCGAAGTGCGGCCCCCCGGACTGAAGCTTTCTTT.

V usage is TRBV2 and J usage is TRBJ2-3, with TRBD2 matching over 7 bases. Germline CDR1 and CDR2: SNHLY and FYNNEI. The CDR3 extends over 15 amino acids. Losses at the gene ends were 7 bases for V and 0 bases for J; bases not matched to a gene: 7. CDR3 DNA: TGTGCCAGCAAGCGGGACGGGTCTAGCACAGATACGCAGTATTTT. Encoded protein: CASKRDGSSTDTQYF.

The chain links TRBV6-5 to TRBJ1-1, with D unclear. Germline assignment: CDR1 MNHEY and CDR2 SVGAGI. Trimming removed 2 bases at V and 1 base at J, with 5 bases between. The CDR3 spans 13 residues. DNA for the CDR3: TGTGCCAGCAGTTACGCGCCGAACACTGAAGCTTTCTTT. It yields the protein CASSYAPNTEAFF.

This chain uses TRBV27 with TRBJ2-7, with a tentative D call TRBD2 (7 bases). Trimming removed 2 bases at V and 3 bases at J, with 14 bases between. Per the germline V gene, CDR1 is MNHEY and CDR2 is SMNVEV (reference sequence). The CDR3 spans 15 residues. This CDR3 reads CASSLRAGANYEQYF. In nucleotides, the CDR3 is TGTGCCAGCAGTTTAAGGGCGGGGGCCAACTACGAGCAGTACTTC.

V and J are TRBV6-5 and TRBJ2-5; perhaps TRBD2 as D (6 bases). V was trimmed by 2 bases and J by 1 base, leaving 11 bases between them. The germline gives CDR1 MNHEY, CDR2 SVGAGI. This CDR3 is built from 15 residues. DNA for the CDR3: TGTGCCAGCAGTTACGTCAGGGAGGTCCAAGAGACCCAGTACTTC. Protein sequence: CASSYVREVQETQYF.

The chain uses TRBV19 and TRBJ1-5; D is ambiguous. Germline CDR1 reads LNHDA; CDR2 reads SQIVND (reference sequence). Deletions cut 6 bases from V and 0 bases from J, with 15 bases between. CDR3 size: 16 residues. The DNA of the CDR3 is TGTGCCAGTAGGCTAGAGGGCAGTTATAGCAATCAGCCCCAGCATTTT. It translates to CASRLEGSYSNQPQHF.

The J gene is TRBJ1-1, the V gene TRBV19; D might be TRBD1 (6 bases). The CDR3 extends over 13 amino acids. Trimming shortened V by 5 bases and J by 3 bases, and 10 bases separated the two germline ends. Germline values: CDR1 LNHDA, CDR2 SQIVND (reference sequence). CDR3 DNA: TGTGCCAGTAGTTGGTCAGGGGACACTGAAGCTTTCTTT. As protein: CASSWSGDTEAFF.

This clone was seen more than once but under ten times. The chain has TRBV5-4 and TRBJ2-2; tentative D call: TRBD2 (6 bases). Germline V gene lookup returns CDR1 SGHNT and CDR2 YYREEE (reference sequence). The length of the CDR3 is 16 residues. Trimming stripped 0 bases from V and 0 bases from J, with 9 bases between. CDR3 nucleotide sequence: TGTGCCAGCAGCTTGGGGATAGCGGCGAACACCGGGGAGCTGTTTTTT. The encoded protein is CASSLGIAANTGELFF.

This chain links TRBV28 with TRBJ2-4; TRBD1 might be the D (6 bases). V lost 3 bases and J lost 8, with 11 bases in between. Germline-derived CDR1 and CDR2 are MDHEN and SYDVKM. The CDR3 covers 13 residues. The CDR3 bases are TGTGCCAGCAGTTTGGGGGCGCGGGACATTCAGTACTTC. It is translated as CASSLGARDIQYF.

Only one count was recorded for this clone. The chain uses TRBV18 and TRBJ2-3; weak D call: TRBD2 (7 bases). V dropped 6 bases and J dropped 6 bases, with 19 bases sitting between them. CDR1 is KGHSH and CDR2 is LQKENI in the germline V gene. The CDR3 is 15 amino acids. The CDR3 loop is CASSLEGGPLDTQYF. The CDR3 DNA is TGTGCCAGCTCCCTCGAGGGGGGGCCATTGGATACGCAGTATTTT. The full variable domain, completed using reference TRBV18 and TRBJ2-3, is NAGVMQNPRHLVRRRGQEARLRCSPMKGHSHVYWYRQLPEEGLKFMVYLQKENIIDESGMPKERFSAEFPKEGPSILRIQQVVRGDSAAYFCASSLEGGPLDTQYFGPGTRLTVL.

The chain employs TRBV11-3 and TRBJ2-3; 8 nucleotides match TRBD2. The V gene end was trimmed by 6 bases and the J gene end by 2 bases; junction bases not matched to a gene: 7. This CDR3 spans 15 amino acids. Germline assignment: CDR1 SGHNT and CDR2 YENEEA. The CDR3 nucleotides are TGTGCCAGCAGTCTTAGGGGACTAGACACAGATACGCAGTATTTT. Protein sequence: CASSLRGLDTDTQYF.

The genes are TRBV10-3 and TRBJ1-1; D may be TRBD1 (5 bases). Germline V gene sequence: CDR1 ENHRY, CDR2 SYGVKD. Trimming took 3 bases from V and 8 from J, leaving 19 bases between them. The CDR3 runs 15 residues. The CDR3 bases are TGTGCCATCAGTGATGCGGGGCAGATAAACGCGGAAGCTTTCTTT. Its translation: CAISDAGQINAEAFF.

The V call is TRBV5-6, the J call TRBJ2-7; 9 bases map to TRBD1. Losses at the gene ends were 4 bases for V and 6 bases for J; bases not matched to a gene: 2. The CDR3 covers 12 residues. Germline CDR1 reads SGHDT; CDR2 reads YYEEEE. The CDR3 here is CASSPGQGEQYF. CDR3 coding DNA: TGTGCCAGCAGCCCGGGACAGGGCGAGCAGTACTTC.

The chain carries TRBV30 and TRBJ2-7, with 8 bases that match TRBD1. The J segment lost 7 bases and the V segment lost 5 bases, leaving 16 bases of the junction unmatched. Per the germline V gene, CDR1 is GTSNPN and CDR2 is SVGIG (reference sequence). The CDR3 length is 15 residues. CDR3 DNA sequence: TGTGCCTGGGCATATGTACAGGGGGATCCTTTGGAGCAGTACTTC. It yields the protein CAWAYVQGDPLEQYF.

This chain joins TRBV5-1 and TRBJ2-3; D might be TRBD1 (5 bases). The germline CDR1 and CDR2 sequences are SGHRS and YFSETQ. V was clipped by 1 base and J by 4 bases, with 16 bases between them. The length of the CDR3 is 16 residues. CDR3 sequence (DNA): TGCGCCAGCAGCTTGAGTCTAGGGCAGGGCCCAGATACGCAGTATTTT. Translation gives CASSLSLGQGPDTQYF. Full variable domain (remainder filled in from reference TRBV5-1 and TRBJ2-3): KAGVTQTPRYLIKTRGQQVTLSCSPISGHRSVSWYQQTPGQGLQFLFEYFSETQRNKGNFPGRFSGRQFSNSRSEMNVSTLELGDSALYLCASSLSLGQGPDTQYFGPGTRLTVL.

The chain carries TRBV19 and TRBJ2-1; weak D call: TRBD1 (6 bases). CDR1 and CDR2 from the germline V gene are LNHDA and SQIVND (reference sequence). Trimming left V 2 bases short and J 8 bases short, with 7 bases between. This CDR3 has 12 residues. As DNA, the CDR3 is TGTGCCAGTAGTATACAGGGGTATGAGCAGTTCTTC. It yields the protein CASSIQGYEQFF.

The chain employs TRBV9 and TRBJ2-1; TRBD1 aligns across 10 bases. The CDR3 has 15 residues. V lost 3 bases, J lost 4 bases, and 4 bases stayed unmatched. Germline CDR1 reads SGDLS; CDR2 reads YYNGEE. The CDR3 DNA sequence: TGTGCCAGCAGCGGACAGGGGGCGGCTTACAATGAGCAGTTCTTC. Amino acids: CASSGQGAAYNEQFF.

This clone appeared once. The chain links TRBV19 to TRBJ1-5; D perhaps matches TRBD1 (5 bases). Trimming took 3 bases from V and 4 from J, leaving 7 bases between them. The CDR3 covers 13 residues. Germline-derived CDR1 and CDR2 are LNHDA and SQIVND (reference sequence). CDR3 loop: CASSMTVNQPQHF. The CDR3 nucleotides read TGTGCCAGTAGTATGACAGTAAATCAGCCCCAGCATTTT. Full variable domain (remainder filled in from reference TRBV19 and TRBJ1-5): DGGITQSPKYLFRKEGQNVTLSCEQNLNHDAMYWYRQDPGQGLRLIYYSQIVNDFQKGDIAEGYSVSREKKESFPLTVTSAQKNPTAFYLCASSMTVNQPQHFGDGTRLSIL.

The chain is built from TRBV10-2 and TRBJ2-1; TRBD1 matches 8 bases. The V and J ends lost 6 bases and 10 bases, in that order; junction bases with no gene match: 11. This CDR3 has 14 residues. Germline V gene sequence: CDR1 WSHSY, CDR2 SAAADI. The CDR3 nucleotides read TGCGCCAGCAGAAGTCGGACAGGGCATTTGGAGCAGTTCTTC. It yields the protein CASRSRTGHLEQFF.

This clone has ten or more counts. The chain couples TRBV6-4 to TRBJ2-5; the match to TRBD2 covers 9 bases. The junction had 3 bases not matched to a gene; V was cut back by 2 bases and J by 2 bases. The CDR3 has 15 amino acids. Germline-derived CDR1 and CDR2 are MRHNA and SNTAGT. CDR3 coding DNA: TGTGCCAGCAGTGACGTAGCGGGGGAACAAGAGACCCAGTACTTC. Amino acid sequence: CASSDVAGEQETQYF.